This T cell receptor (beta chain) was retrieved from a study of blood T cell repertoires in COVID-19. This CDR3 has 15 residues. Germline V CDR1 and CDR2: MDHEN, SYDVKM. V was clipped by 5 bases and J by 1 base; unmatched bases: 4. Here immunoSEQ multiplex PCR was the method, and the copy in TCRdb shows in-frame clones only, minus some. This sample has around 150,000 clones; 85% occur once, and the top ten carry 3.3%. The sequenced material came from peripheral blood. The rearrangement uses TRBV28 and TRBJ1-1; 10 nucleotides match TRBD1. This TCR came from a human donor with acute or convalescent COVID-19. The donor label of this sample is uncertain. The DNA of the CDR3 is TGTGCCAGCAGTCCGTGGGACAGGGGGAACACTGAAGCTTTCTTT. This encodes CASSPWDRGNTEAFF.